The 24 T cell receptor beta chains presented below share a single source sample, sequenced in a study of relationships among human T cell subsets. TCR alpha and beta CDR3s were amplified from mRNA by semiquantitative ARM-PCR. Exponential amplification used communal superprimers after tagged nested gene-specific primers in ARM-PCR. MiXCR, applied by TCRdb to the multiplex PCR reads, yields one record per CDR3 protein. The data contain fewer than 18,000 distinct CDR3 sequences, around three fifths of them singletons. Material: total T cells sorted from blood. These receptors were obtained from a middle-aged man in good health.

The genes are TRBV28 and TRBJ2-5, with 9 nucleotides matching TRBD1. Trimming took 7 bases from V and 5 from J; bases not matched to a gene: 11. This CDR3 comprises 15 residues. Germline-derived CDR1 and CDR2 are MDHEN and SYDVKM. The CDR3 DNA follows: TGTGCCAGCACCCGGCGGGGGACAGGGTGGGAGACCCAGTACTTC. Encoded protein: CASTRRGTGWETQYF.

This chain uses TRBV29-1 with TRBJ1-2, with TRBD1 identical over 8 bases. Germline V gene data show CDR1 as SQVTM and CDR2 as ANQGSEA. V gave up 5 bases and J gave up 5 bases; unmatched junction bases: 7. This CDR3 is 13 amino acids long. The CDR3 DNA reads TGCAGCGTTCTGGGCAGGGGGCTGTATGGCTACACCTTC. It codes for CSVLGRGLYGYTF.

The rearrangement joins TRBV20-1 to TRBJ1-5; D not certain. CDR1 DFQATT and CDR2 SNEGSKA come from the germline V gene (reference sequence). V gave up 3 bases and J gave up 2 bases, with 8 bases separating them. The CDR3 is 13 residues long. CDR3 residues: CSARLVGNQPQHF. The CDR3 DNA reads TGCAGTGCTAGGTTGGTAGGCAATCAGCCCCAGCATTTT.

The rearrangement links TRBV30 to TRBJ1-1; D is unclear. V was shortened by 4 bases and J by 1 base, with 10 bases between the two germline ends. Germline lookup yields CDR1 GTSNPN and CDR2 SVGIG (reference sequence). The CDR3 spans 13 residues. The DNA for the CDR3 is TGTGCCTGGACACGGCAGCAGAACACTGAAGCTTTCTTT. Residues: CAWTRQQNTEAFF.

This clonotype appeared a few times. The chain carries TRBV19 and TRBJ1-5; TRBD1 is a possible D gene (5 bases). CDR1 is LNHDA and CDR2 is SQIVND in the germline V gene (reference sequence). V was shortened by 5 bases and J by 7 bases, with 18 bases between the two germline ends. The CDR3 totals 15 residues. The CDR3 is CASSGGAGVLQPQHF. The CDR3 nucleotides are TGTGCCAGTAGTGGAGGGGCGGGGGTATTGCAGCCCCAGCATTTT.

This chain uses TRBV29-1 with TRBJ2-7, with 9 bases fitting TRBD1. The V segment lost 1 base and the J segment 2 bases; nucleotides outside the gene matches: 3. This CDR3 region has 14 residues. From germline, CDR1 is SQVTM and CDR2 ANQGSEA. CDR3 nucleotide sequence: TGCAGCGTTGAAGCTGGGACAGGGACCTACGAGCAGTACTTC. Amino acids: CSVEAGTGTYEQYF.

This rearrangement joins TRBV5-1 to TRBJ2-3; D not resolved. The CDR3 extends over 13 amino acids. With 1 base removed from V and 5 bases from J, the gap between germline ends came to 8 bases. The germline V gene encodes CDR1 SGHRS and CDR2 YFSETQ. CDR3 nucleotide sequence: TGCGCCAGCAGCTTGTATGGCGAAGATACGCAGTATTTT. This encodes CASSLYGEDTQYF.

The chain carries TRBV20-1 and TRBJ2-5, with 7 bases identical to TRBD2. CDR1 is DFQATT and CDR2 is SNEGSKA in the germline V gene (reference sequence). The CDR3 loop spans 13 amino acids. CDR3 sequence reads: CTASGAGVETQYF. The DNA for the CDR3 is TGCACCGCCAGCGGGGCGGGGGTAGAGACCCAGTACTTC.

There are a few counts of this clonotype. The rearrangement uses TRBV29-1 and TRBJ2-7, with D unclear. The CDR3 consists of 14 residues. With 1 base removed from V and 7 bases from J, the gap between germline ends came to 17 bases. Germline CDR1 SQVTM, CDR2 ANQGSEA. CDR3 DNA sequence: TGCAGCGTTGAAGGGTTCGGCGTAACGGGTGAGCAGTACTTC. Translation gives CSVEGFGVTGEQYF.

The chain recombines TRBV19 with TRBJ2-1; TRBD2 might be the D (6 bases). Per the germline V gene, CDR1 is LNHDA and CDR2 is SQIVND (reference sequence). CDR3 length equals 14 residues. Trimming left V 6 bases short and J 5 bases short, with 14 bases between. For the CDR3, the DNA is TGTGCCAGTAGGACGCGGGAAACCCACAATGAGCAGTTCTTC. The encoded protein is CASRTRETHNEQFF. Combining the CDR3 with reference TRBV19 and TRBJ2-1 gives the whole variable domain DGGITQSPKYLFRKEGQNVTLSCEQNLNHDAMYWYRQDPGQGLRLIYYSQIVNDFQKGDIAEGYSVSREKKESFPLTVTSAQKNPTAFYLCASRTRETHNEQFFGPGTRLTVL.

In nucleotides, the CDR3 is TGTGCCAGCAGCTTAGTCGGTCACGAGGGAGATACGCAGTATTTT. Translation gives CASSLVGHEGDTQYF. This chain joins TRBV11-2 and TRBJ2-3, with D perhaps matching TRBD2 (5 bases). The CDR3 length is 15 residues. In germline, CDR1 is SGHAT, CDR2 FQNNGV. V was trimmed by 1 base and J by 5 bases, leaving 13 bases between them.

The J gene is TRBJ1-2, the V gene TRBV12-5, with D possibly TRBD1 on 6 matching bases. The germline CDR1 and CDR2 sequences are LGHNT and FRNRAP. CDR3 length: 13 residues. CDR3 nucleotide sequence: TGTGCCAGCAGTTTAGCGGGGGCATATGGCTACACCTTC. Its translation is CASSLAGAYGYTF.

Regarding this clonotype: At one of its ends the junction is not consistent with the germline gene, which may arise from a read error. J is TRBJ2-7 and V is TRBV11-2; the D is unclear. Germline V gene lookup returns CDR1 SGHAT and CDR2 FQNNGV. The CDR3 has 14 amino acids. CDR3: CASSLESNSYEQYF. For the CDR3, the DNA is TGCGCCAGCAGCTTAGAATCCAACTCCTACGAGCAGTACTTC. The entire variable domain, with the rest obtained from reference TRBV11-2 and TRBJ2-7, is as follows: EAGVAQSPRYKIIEKRQSVAFWCNPISGHATLYWYQQILGQGPKLLIQFQNNGVVDDSQLPKDRFSAERLKGVDSTLKIQPAKLEDSAVYLCASSLESNSYEQYFGPGTRLTVT.

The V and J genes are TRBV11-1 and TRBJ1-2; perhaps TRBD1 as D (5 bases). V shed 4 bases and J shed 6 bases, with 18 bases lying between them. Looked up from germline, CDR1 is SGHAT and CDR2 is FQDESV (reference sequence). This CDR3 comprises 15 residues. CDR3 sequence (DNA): TGTGCCAGCAGCTCAAGATTCCGGGACGACGATGGCTACACCTTC. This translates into CASSSRFRDDDGYTF.

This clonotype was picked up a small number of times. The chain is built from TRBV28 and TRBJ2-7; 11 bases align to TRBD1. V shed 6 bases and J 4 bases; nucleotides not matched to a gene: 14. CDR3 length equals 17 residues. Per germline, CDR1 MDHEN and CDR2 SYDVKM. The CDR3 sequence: CASSPGQGASGKYEQYF. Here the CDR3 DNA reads TGTGCCAGCAGCCCCGGACAGGGGGCTAGCGGGAAATACGAGCAGTACTTC.

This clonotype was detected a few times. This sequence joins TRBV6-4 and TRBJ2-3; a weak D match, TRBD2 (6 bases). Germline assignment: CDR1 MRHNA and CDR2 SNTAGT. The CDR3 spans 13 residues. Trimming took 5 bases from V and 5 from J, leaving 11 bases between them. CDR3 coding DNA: TGTGCCAGCAGTCAGCGGGCAGGAGATACGCAGTATTTT. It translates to CASSQRAGDTQYF.

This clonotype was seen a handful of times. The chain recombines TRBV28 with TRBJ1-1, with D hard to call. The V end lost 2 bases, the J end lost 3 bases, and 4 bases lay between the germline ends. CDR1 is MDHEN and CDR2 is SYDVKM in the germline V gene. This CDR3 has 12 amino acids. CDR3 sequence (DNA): TGTGCCAGCAGTTTACTGGACACTGAAGCTTTCTTT. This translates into CASSLLDTEAFF.

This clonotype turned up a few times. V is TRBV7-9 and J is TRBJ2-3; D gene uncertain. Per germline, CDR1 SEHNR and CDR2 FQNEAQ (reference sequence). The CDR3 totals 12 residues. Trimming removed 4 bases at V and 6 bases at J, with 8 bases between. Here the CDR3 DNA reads TGTGCCAGCAGCTCCTGGTGGGATACGCAGTATTTT. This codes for CASSSWWDTQYF.

The DNA for the CDR3 is TGTGCCAGCAGTGATCCGGGACAGGGTGTTAGTTCACCCCTCCACTTT. This sequence encodes CASSDPGQGVSSPLHF. The chain joins TRBV27 to TRBJ1-6; TRBD1 aligns across 9 bases. This CDR3 spans 16 amino acids. CDR1 is MNHEY and CDR2 is SMNVEV in the germline V gene (reference sequence). The trim removed 5 bases at V and 9 bases at J, leaving 11 bases unmatched.

The CDR3 loop reads CASSSQRGRERETQYF. The CDR3 DNA reads as TGTGCCAGCAGTTCCCAGCGGGGCCGGGAGAGAGAGACCCAGTACTTC. The chain employs TRBV27 and TRBJ2-5, with 7 bases lining up with TRBD2. This CDR3 region has 16 residues. Germline assignment: CDR1 MNHEY and CDR2 SMNVEV (reference sequence). J was trimmed by 4 bases and V by 4 bases; bases with no gene match: 12.

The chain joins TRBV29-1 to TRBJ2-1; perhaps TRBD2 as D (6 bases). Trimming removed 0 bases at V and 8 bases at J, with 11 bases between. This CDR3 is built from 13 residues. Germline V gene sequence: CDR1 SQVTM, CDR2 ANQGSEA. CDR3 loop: CSVEEQVADEQFF. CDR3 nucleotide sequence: TGCAGCGTTGAAGAACAGGTAGCGGATGAGCAGTTCTTC.

This CDR3 reads CASSAGLAGGDEQFF. CDR3 coding DNA: TGCGCCAGCAGCGCGGGACTAGCGGGAGGCGATGAGCAGTTCTTC. The chain carries TRBV5-1 and TRBJ2-1; 15 bases map to TRBD2. The junction had 4 bases not matched to a gene; V was cut back by 4 bases and J by 8 bases. Per germline, CDR1 SGHRS and CDR2 YFSETQ. The CDR3 covers 15 residues.

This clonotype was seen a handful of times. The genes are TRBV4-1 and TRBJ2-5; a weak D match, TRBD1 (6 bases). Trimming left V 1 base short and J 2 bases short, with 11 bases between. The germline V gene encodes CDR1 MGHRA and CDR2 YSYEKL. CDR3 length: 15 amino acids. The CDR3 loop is CASSQADRSQETQYF. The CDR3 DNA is TGCGCCAGCAGCCAAGCTGACAGGTCACAAGAGACCCAGTACTTC.

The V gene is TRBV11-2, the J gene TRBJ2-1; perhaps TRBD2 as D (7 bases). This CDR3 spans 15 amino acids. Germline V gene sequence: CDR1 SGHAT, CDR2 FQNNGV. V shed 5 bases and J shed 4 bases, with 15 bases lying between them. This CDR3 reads CASSPGAGVYNEQFF. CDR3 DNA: TGTGCCAGCAGCCCAGGGGCGGGGGTATACAATGAGCAGTTCTTC. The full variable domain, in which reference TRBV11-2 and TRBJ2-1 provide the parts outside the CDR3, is EAGVAQSPRYKIIEKRQSVAFWCNPISGHATLYWYQQILGQGPKLLIQFQNNGVVDDSQLPKDRFSAERLKGVDSTLKIQPAKLEDSAVYLCASSPGAGVYNEQFFGPGTRLTVL.